This TCR beta chain was recovered during a study of shared clonotypes between healthy human individuals. Produced via immunoSEQ multiplex PCR; TCRdb's table is partial and in-frame only. The sample contains approximately 2.5 million clones, 90% to 95% of which appear only once. This clone showed up just once. Per germline, CDR1 SSHAT and CDR2 FNYEAQ (reference sequence). The germline V and J ends were trimmed by 5 bases and 0 bases, with 8 bases remaining between them. The CDR3 sequence is 14 residues long. All donors qualified as healthy HIV-negative adults and had experienced no recent acute infections or vaccinations.

Sequenced sample: naive CD4+ T cells from PBMCs. The subset here: CD45RA+ positively selected. The rearrangement uses TRBV7-7 and TRBJ1-3; TRBD1 is a possible D gene (6 bases). The sequence was obtained from a man younger than 30 in good health. Some clones in this sample may be carry-over from other donors' samples. The CDR3 here is CASSPDSSGNTIYF. The CDR3 DNA is TGTGCCAGCAGCCCGGACAGCTCTGGAAACACCATATATTTT.